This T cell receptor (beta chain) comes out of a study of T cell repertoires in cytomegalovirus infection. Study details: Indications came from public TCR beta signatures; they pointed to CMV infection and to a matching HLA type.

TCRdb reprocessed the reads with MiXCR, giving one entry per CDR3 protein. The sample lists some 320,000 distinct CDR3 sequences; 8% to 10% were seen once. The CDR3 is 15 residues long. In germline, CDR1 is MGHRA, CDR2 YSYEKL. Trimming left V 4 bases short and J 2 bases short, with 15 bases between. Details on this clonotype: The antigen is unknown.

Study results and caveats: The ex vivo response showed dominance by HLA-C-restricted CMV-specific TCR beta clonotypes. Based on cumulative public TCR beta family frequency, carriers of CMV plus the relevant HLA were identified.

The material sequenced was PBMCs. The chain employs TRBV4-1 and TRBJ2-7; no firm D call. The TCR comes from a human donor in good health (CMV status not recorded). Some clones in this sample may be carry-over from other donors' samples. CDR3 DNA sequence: TGCGCCAGCAGCCCCCGGACCACAACGACCTACGAGCAGTACTTC. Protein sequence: CASSPRTTTTYEQYF.